This T cell receptor beta chain was found in a study of shared clonotypes between healthy human individuals. Overall study findings and caveats: Several donors showed sharing of approximately 5% of naive CD4 clonotypes.

Deep level was the assay's run setting. Libraries were prepared by immunoSEQ multiplex PCR; TCRdb keeps only in-frame clonotypes and omits some of them. Here the sample spans about 1 million clones, approximately 76% being singletons. Between the trimmed V and J ends, which lost 7 bases and 5 bases, there was a span of 18 bases. The CDR3 length is 14 residues. Looked up from germline, CDR1 is MDHEN and CDR2 is SYDVKM. A remark on this clone: Its antigen is as yet unknown.

This clonotype was sampled from a man between 18 and 35 years old in good health. Sequences were obtained from memory CD4+ T cells sorted from blood. The subset denotes: CD45RA-negative fraction. V and J are TRBV28 and TRBJ2-7; D perhaps matches TRBD1 (5 bases). CDR3: CASISVQGGNEQYF. The CDR3 bases are TGTGCCAGCATTTCAGTGCAGGGTGGTAACGAGCAGTACTTC.